The rows below give T cell receptor beta chains drawn from one sample of a study of blood T cell repertoires in COVID-19. Profiling relied on immunoSEQ multiplex PCR, and the TCRdb table lists in-frame clones only, not all of them. The sample has around 150,000 clones, more than 75% seen once. Sequencing input: peripheral blood. The receptors stem from a woman in her forties or fifties with acute or convalescent COVID-19. Each CDR3 is given without its conserved first and last residue. Size is stated for part of the rows, as once, few or many counts, or as a class when the clone is expanded.

- | TRBJ2-3 | TRBV6-4 | ASTREWSSTDTQY
- | TRBJ1-1 | TRBV28 | ASSLPGQQNTEAF
few | TRBJ2-1 | TRBV7-7 | ASSLTGTSDEQF
- | TRBJ1-6 | TRBV29-1 | SVEGQDQSSYNSPLH
- | TRBJ2-1 | TRBV2 | ASSELGQGEEQF
many | TRBJ1-6 | TRBV9 | ASSPRLEGWNSPLH
- | TRBJ2-3 | TRBV15 | ATSRDWQLAGSTDTQY
- | TRBJ1-5 | TRBV6-2/TRBV6-3 | ASSYSGAGQPQH
- | TRBJ1-3 | TRBV5-8 | ASSFTGAGNTIY
- | TRBJ2-7 | TRBV6-5 | ASRTLAESYEQY
- | TRBJ2-2 | TRBV9 | ASSLASGAEGGELF
- | TRBJ1-2 | TRBV14 | ASSEGVYGYT
- | TRBJ1-5 | TRBV27 | ASSWDFREPQH
- | TRBJ1-2 | TRBV4-3 | ASSQEPGHPYGYT
- | TRBJ2-5 | TRBV7-2 | ASSQIMASGGGTQY
- | TRBJ1-5 | TRBV28 | ASSLIRVAQPQH
- | TRBJ1-2 | TRBV29-1 | SVGQGGGYT
- | TRBJ2-3 | TRBV30 | AWRNLAGESTDTQY
- | TRBJ1-1 | TRBV28 | ASSLVHTEAF
- | TRBJ1-1 | TRBV3-1/TRBV3-2 | ASSLAAVNTEAF
- | TRBJ1-4 | TRBV2 | ATAKDGVEEKLF
- | TRBJ2-2 | TRBV19 | ASREGEGLNTGELF
- | TRBJ2-5 | TRBV7-9 | ASSSLTSGAPRTQETQY
- | TRBJ2-7 | TRBV7-9 | ASSLEGGQIYEQY
- | TRBJ1-5 | TRBV19 | AADRGLGNQPQH
- | TRBJ2-1 | TRBV6-1 | ASSDRTSGNNEQF
once | TRBJ1-5 | TRBV19 | ASTGAGRDQPQH
- | TRBJ1-5 | TRBV10-3 | AISESGGLRDQPQH
- | TRBJ1-6 | TRBV6-6 | ASSLGALGNSPLH
- | TRBJ1-1 | TRBV6-5 | ASSRWTEAF
- | TRBJ2-2 | TRBV18 | ASSLGQPGENTGELF
- | TRBJ2-3 | TRBV3-1/TRBV3-2 | ASSLGGGTDTQY
- | TRBJ1-1 | TRBV19 | ASSLVGENTEAF
- | TRBJ1-1 | TRBV5-1 | ASSLTGTNTEAF
- | TRBJ1-2 | TRBV19 | ASTPTGTANYGYT
- | TRBJ2-7 | TRBV6-5 | ATSRTGDPAGEQY
once | TRBJ1-1 | TRBV6-5 | ASRRQENTEAF
few | TRBJ1-3 | TRBV5-1 | ASTMGGFGDTIY
- | TRBJ2-3 | TRBV30 | TWSSAGGSTDTQY
- | TRBJ1-1 | TRBV7-6 | ASSLEQVTEKNTEAF
- | TRBJ1-1 | TRBV4-2 | ASSHEDRMNTEAF
- | TRBJ1-5 | TRBV5-1 | ASSLAPRGDNQPQH
once | TRBJ1-1 | TRBV29-1 | SEHRGNTEAF
- | TRBJ2-1 | TRBV28 | ASSSFPGQASLNEQF
- | TRBJ1-5 | TRBV6-5 | ASSLTGGNQPQH
- | TRBJ2-3 | TRBV7-2 | ASSQWTSGGNLDTQY
- | TRBJ1-3 | TRBV9 | ASSVDRGDTIY
- | TRBJ1-5 | TRBV2 | ASSVPGIGNQPQH
- | TRBJ1-1 | TRBV3-1/TRBV3-2 | ASSQLRGGTEAF
- | TRBJ1-1 | TRBV4-1 | ASSHPDRIREAF
- | TRBJ2-3 | TRBV4-2 | ASSQDESGLAAYLSTDTQY
- | TRBJ1-2 | TRBV18 | ASSPQDGLRGYGYT